The 26 T cell receptor beta chains listed next were all sequenced from one sample in a study of T cell responses to AZD1222 COVID-19 vaccine. The assay was immunoSEQ multiplex PCR, and TCRdb's table has in-frame clones only and misses some. Counted here are some 110,000 clones, around 89% occurring once; the ten biggest clones make up 4.2%. Sample: peripheral blood, taken on day 0 of AZD1222 vaccination. The receptors originated from an adult in good health.

The chain combines TRBV6-5 with TRBJ1-2, with 7 bases lining up with TRBD1. The germline CDR1 and CDR2 sequences are MNHEY and SVGAGI. V lost 6 bases to trimming and J lost 6 bases; unmatched junction nucleotides: 4. The CDR3 loop spans 12 amino acids. The DNA for the CDR3 is TGTGCCAGCAGCGACAGGGTCCATGGCTACACCTTC. Translated, it gives CASSDRVHGYTF.

The gene calls are TRBV18 and TRBJ1-1; D is unclear. The V end lost 0 bases, the J end lost 1 base, and 9 bases lay between the germline ends. The CDR3 extends over 15 amino acids. From germline, CDR1 is KGHSH and CDR2 LQKENI. The CDR3, as DNA: TGTGCCAGCTCACCACCGCGGGGAGAGAACACTGAAGCTTTCTTT. It translates to CASSPPRGENTEAFF.

This rearrangement joins TRBV10-2 to TRBJ1-4; perhaps TRBD1 as D (5 bases). Germline CDR1 reads WSHSY; CDR2 reads SAAADI. Deletions cut 6 bases from V and 0 bases from J, with 8 bases between. CDR3 length: 14 residues. CDR3 DNA sequence: TGCGCCAGCAGGAGGGGTGCAACTAATGAAAAACTGTTTTTT. Residues: CASRRGATNEKLFF.

The rearrangement joins TRBV5-5 to TRBJ1-6, with D unresolved. Trimming left V 0 bases short and J 0 bases short, with 7 bases between. The germline V gene has CDR1 SGHKS and CDR2 YYEKEE (reference sequence). The CDR3 consists of 16 residues. The CDR3 loop is CASSLVGSSYNSPLHF. The CDR3 nucleotides read TGTGCCAGCAGCTTGGTGGGAAGCTCCTATAATTCACCCCTCCACTTT.

This clone was seen a few times. V usage is TRBV9 and J usage is TRBJ1-3; 7 bases are shared with TRBD1. This CDR3 spans 19 amino acids. CDR1 and CDR2 (germline): SGDLS, YYNGEE. The trim removed 4 bases at V and 3 bases at J, leaving 19 bases unmatched. In DNA form, the CDR3 reads TGTGCCAGCAGCCCCAGGACAGGCCGAAAACTTAATAATGGAAACACCATATATTTT. This sequence encodes CASSPRTGRKLNNGNTIYF.

This clone was recorded only once. J is TRBJ1-4 and V is TRBV6-5; perhaps TRBD1 as D (6 bases). The CDR3 length is 15 residues. The V gene's germline CDR1 is MNHEY and CDR2 SVGAGI. Between the trimmed V and J ends, which lost 8 bases and 2 bases, there was a span of 15 bases. Written as DNA, the CDR3 is TGTGCCAGCTCGCGTGATGGGGGCACTAATGAAAAACTGTTTTTT. Its translation: CASSRDGGTNEKLFF.

The V call is TRBV5-1, the J call TRBJ2-3; no clear D gene. Between the trimmed V and J ends, which lost 1 base and 3 bases, there was a span of 12 bases. CDR1 SGHRS and CDR2 YFSETQ come from the germline V gene. The CDR3 covers 15 residues. The CDR3 protein is CASSLSGVGTDTQYF. The DNA of the CDR3 is TGCGCCAGCAGCTTGAGTGGGGTGGGTACAGATACGCAGTATTTT.

This sequence joins TRBV19 and TRBJ2-1, with unresolved D. The germline V gene encodes CDR1 LNHDA and CDR2 SQIVND (reference sequence). CDR3 size: 16 residues. V was trimmed by 0 bases and J by 7 bases, leaving 16 bases between them. CDR3 amino acids: CASSIDHQLGLNEQFF. The CDR3 DNA sequence: TGTGCCAGTAGTATAGATCACCAGTTGGGATTGAATGAGCAGTTCTTC.

In this sample, this clone turned up a few times. The V gene is TRBV7-8, the J gene TRBJ1-2; no clear D gene. Germline values: CDR1 SGHVS, CDR2 FQNEAQ. Trimming removed 4 bases from V and 7 bases from J, with 10 bases in between. The CDR3 is made up of 12 amino acids. CDR3 sequence: CASSSQRRGYTF. In DNA form, the CDR3 reads TGTGCCAGCAGCTCGCAGAGGCGTGGCTACACCTTC.

V and J are TRBV5-6 and TRBJ1-3; the D is unclear. Germline loops: CDR1 SGHDT, CDR2 YYEEEE. The ends were cut back, 4 bases at V and 0 bases at J, with 11 bases in the middle. The CDR3 consists of 15 residues. This chain's CDR3 is CASSGWGFSGNTIYF. For the CDR3, the DNA is TGTGCCAGCAGCGGGTGGGGATTCTCTGGAAACACCATATATTTT.

This clone was picked up a small number of times. V is TRBV5-1 and J is TRBJ2-7; possible D gene TRBD2, 5 bases. The CDR3 loop spans 15 amino acids. The germline V gene encodes CDR1 SGHRS and CDR2 YFSETQ. The ends were cut back, 0 bases at V and 2 bases at J, with 12 bases in the middle. The CDR3 DNA reads as TGCGCCAGCAGCTTGGCCATCGGGATAACCTACGAGCAGTACTTC. It translates to CASSLAIGITYEQYF.

The chain carries TRBV18 and TRBJ1-4; the D gene is possibly TRBD1 (6 bases). Germline CDR1 reads KGHSH; CDR2 reads LQKENI. V gave up 3 bases and J gave up 3 bases, with 17 bases separating them. The CDR3 has 17 amino acids. CDR3 residues: CASSPTPGALANEKLFF. The CDR3 coding sequence is TGTGCCAGCTCACCTACGCCGGGGGCATTAGCTAATGAAAAACTGTTTTTT.

The rearrangement uses TRBV6-5 and TRBJ2-2; 7 nucleotides align to TRBD1. CDR3 size: 15 residues. V trimming: 7 bases; J trimming: 2 bases; junction bases outside the gene matches: 7. The germline gives CDR1 MNHEY, CDR2 SVGAGI. CDR3 loop: CASIRTGDNTGELFF. The CDR3 DNA follows: TGTGCCAGCATTCGGACAGGTGATAACACCGGGGAGCTGTTTTTT.

The chain combines TRBV7-9 with TRBJ1-1; TRBD1 is a possible D gene (6 bases). Germline V gene data show CDR1 as SEHNR and CDR2 as FQNEAQ (reference sequence). The CDR3 covers 16 residues. Trimming shortened V by 4 bases and J by 4 bases, and 19 bases separated the two germline ends. The chain's CDR3 is CASSSTGGAGPTEAFF. The CDR3 nucleotides are TGTGCCAGCAGCTCCACGGGGGGCGCGGGACCCACTGAAGCTTTCTTT. The entire variable domain, with the rest obtained from reference TRBV7-9 and TRBJ1-1, is as follows: DTGVSQNPRHKITKRGQNVTFRCDPISEHNRLYWYRQTLGQGPEFLTYFQNEAQLEKSRLLSDRFSAERPKGSFSTLEIQRTEQGDSAMYLCASSSTGGAGPTEAFFGQGTRLTVV.

This chain links TRBV2 with TRBJ1-5; TRBD1 might be the D (6 bases). This CDR3 comprises 15 residues. Germline V CDR1 and CDR2: SNHLY, FYNNEI. Trimming stripped 7 bases from V and 4 bases from J, with 17 bases between. CDR3 in DNA: TGTGCCAGCAATGATCAGGGGCCCATAAATCAGCCCCAGCATTTT. It is translated as CASNDQGPINQPQHF.

The J gene is TRBJ1-1, the V gene TRBV19; D not resolved. This CDR3 contains 14 residues. Germline V gene lookup returns CDR1 LNHDA and CDR2 SQIVND (reference sequence). Trimming took 3 bases from V and 4 from J, leaving 12 bases between them. The CDR3 loop reads CASSIGRWTTEAFF. The CDR3 nucleotides are TGTGCCAGTAGTATCGGAAGGTGGACCACTGAAGCTTTCTTT.

This rearrangement joins TRBV5-8 to TRBJ1-5; D might be TRBD1 (6 bases). Trimming took 3 bases from V and 2 from J, leaving 18 bases between them. The CDR3 loop spans 17 amino acids. The germline V gene has CDR1 SGHTS and CDR2 YDEGEE. In DNA form, the CDR3 reads TGTGCCAGCAGCTCCGGCTCGGACAGTGGGGGCAATCAGCCCCAGCATTTT. The encoded protein is CASSSGSDSGGNQPQHF.

This clone was found a few times. This chain connects TRBV7-8 to TRBJ2-1; the D gene is possibly TRBD2 (5 bases). CDR1 SGHVS and CDR2 FQNEAQ come from the germline V gene. The germline V and J ends were trimmed by 0 bases and 7 bases, with 19 bases remaining between them. This CDR3 spans 17 amino acids. The CDR3 reads CASSLAGDSKLRNEQFF. Written as DNA, the CDR3 is TGTGCCAGCAGCTTAGCGGGAGACTCTAAGCTACGGAATGAGCAGTTCTTC.

The chain links TRBV11-2 to TRBJ1-4; unclear D gene. Trimming pared 0 bases from V and 10 bases from J, leaving 9 bases between. Germline V lookup: CDR1 SGHAT, CDR2 FQNNGV. The CDR3 has 13 amino acids. CDR3 protein: CASSLDRSGKLFF. DNA of the CDR3: TGTGCCAGCAGCTTAGACAGGTCGGGAAAACTGTTTTTT. The full variable domain, rest sourced from reference TRBV11-2 and TRBJ1-4, is EAGVAQSPRYKIIEKRQSVAFWCNPISGHATLYWYQQILGQGPKLLIQFQNNGVVDDSQLPKDRFSAERLKGVDSTLKIQPAKLEDSAVYLCASSLDRSGKLFFGSGTQLSVL.

This chain connects TRBV24-1 to TRBJ2-2; 9 bases map to TRBD2. Germline values: CDR1 KGHDR, CDR2 SFDVKD. Trimming cost V 5 bases and J 1 base; bases outside gene matches: 4. CDR3 length: 16 residues. CDR3 loop: CATSAISGGNTGELFF. In DNA, the CDR3 is TGTGCCACCAGTGCAATTAGCGGGGGGAACACCGGGGAGCTGTTTTTT.

The chain combines TRBV4-1 with TRBJ1-3; no clear D. Germline V CDR1 and CDR2: MGHRA, YSYEKL. With 6 bases removed from V and 7 bases from J, the gap between germline ends came to 19 bases. The CDR3 is 15 residues long. CDR3 sequence (DNA): TGCGCCAGCAGACCGCTTAACGGGCCCTGGAACACCATATATTTT. Amino acids: CASRPLNGPWNTIYF.

V and J are TRBV5-1 and TRBJ1-1; tentative D call: TRBD1 (6 bases). CDR3 length equals 15 residues. Germline V gives CDR1 SGHRS, CDR2 YFSETQ. Trimming shortened V by 4 bases and J by 1 base, and 14 bases separated the two germline ends. CDR3 sequence (DNA): TGCGCCAGCAGCCTACAGGGCGGGACGAACACTGAAGCTTTCTTT. This codes for CASSLQGGTNTEAFF.

The chain employs TRBV6-7 and TRBJ2-5; 7 bases match TRBD1. TRBV6-7 is an open reading frame, and its role is uncertain. There are 15 residues in the CDR3. V lost 2 bases, J lost 1 base, and 4 bases stayed unmatched. The CDR3 DNA sequence: TGTGCCAGCAGTTACGGGTCAGGGGGCCAAGAGACCCAGTACTTC. This gives the protein CASSYGSGGQETQYF.

The chain links TRBV21-1 to TRBJ2-7; TRBD2 is taken as the D call from the table, unchecked against the DNA. TRBV21-1 is tagged as a pseudogene. CDR3 size: 13 residues. The CDR3 nucleotides are TGTGCCAGCAGCGGACGGGACTTAGGTGAGCAGTACTTC. Translating gives CASSGRDLGEQYF.

This clone was observed a few times. The chain joins TRBV6-5 to TRBJ1-3; 9 bases align to TRBD1. Trimming at V came to 6 bases and at J to 4 bases, leaving 7 bases not matched to a gene. The CDR3 loop spans 15 amino acids. Germline V gene sequence: CDR1 MNHEY, CDR2 SVGAGI. CDR3 bases: TGTGCCAGCAGACAGGGGGCGAACTCGGGAAACACCATATATTTT. It encodes CASRQGANSGNTIYF.

A few counts support this clone. The rearrangement uses TRBV11-1 and TRBJ1-2, with D maybe TRBD1 (6 bases). CDR1 SGHAT and CDR2 FQDESV come from the germline V gene (reference sequence). The CDR3 is 14 residues long. Trimming left V 2 bases short and J 2 bases short, with 9 bases between. The CDR3 protein is CASSLFGGNYGYTF. The CDR3 coding sequence is TGTGCCAGCAGCTTATTTGGGGGCAACTATGGCTACACCTTC.